The T cell receptor (beta chain) under discussion was sequenced for a study of T-cell memory formation after mild COVID-19 (dated by TCRdb to the early 2020s). For the wider study: TCR sequence clusters from the two donors were largely donor specific. The cohort comprised two young, previously healthy adult volunteers, one female and one male. T-cell clones expanding and contracting after mild COVID-19 in a couple of donors were tracked by longitudinal TCRalpha and TCRbeta repertoire sequencing.

Overall study results and their limits: Some responding clones were detected in pre-infection memory, which suggested that pre-existing cross-reactive memory T cells had joined the SARS-CoV-2 response. Whether the second-wave clones peaking on day 37 were SARS-CoV-2 specific was not confirmed. Clones contracting from day 15 to 85 had balanced CD4/CD8 phenotypes, while a second wave expanding from day 15 to 37 was biased towards CD4+. Only a couple of mild cases were covered in the study, and larger cohorts including severe cases with pre-infection samples were considered necessary. Contracting CD4+ clones turned up mainly in the CM and EM memory subsets, whereas EMRA was where CD8+ clones were enriched.

The instrument was an Illumina NovaSeq 6000. TCRalpha and TCRbeta cDNA libraries were built by 5'RACE with constant-segment primers, adding sample barcodes and unique molecular identifiers. RNA was extracted from every sample with Trizol reagent. Libraries were amplified in two PCR steps, with a second sample barcode and Illumina TruSeq adapters added in the second step. Libraries were sequenced on an Illumina NovaSeq with 2 x 150 bp paired-end reads. Processing in the source paper ran as follows. With migec v1.2.7, reads were demultiplexed and then collapsed into UMI-guided consensus sequences. Using mixcr v2.1.11, UMI consensuses were aligned to TRA and TRB V and J templates and then assembled into clonotypes. A clonotype was counted as expanded or contracted only if both edgeR and NoisET called the change significant, with noise models trained on biological replicates. For edgeR calls, the thresholds were a false discovery rate-adjusted p below 0.01 and a log2 fold-change of 1. As an exploratory analysis of dynamics, max-normalized trajectories of the 1000 most abundant clonotypes were examined with PCA combined with hierarchical clustering. Separately sequenced CD4+ and CD8+ repertoires were used to assign a CD4 or CD8 phenotype to each responding clone. TCRdb applied fastp at Q25 and MiXCR to the public reads, then kept only in-frame beta chains. Under each unique CDR3 protein, matching rows form one entry showing the most common genes and DNA. For this entry, the V and J calls and clone size follow TCRdb and not the study's own pipeline. The sample table holds about 210,000 distinct CDR3 sequences, of which under 12% were seen once. The ten largest make up less than 4% of the sample.

Ficoll-Paque density gradient centrifugation was used to isolate PBMCs. Comment on this clonotype: What this receptor recognizes is not known. Base qualities are not provided; no much larger clone lies one nucleotide away.

V and J are trimmed by 4 bases and 1 base, and the gene matches miss 8 bases of the junction. CDR1 and CDR2, per the germline V gene, are SGHVS and FNYEAQ. The CDR3 has 16 amino acids, counting the end cysteine and phenylalanine. Just CDR3 DNA is preserved here, 48 bases in frame from base 1. The chain links TRBV7-6 with TRBJ2-3, and 7 junctional nucleotides match TRBD1. The sequenced sample was PBMCs or a T cell subset sorted from them (not recorded which). This receptor was identified in a man aged 18 to 30 who had mild COVID-19 (a few samples of this study predate the infection). The sample titles of this study are shuffled in the database, so cell type and time point are left out; the donor was told from shared clones. The CDR3 in this case is CASSSRQGGGTDTQYF. The DNA reads TGTGCCAGCAGCTCCCGACAGGGTGGTGGCACAGATACGCAGTATTTT.